These 27 T cell receptor beta chains share one sample of origin, sequenced in a study of blood T cell repertoires in COVID-19. Repertoires were generated with immunoSEQ multiplex PCR, while TCRdb's copy carries only in-frame clones and drops some. The table shows some 200,000 clones, with about nine tenths occurring only once. Sequences were obtained from PBMCs or T cells enriched from blood (not recorded which). The source of these receptors is a young woman who had recovered from COVID-19.

The chain links TRBV7-2 to TRBJ1-2; TRBD1 is a possible D gene (5 bases). The CDR3 is 15 residues long. The germline V gene encodes CDR1 SGHTA and CDR2 FQGNSA. V was shortened by 5 bases and J by 5 bases, with 18 bases between the two germline ends. The CDR3 region has the DNA TGTGCCAGCAGCGGAGGGGTGGGGGAAGGGTATGGCTACACCTTC. It is translated as CASSGGVGEGYGYTF.

The rearrangement links TRBV19 to TRBJ1-2; 7 bases agree with TRBD1. This CDR3 has 18 residues. Germline V gene data show CDR1 as LNHDA and CDR2 as SQIVND (reference sequence). V was clipped by 6 bases and J by 7 bases; unmatched bases: 23. The CDR3 sequence is CASRRSGQGGRPAGGYTF. The CDR3 DNA follows: TGTGCCAGTAGGAGAAGTGGGCAGGGGGGCCGGCCGGCGGGTGGCTACACCTTC.

CDR3 in DNA: TGTGCCAGCAGTTCCCTGACAGGCGACTCTGGAAACACCATATATTTT. Its protein product is CASSSLTGDSGNTIYF. The V and J genes are TRBV6-6 and TRBJ1-3; tentatively, D is TRBD1 (6 bases). Germline CDR1 MNHNY, CDR2 SVGAGI (reference sequence). Trimming stripped 4 bases from V and 0 bases from J, with 13 bases between. The CDR3 contains 16 residues.

The chain has TRBV14 and TRBJ2-3; TRBD1 is a possible D gene (5 bases). The CDR3 consists of 16 residues. Between the trimmed V and J ends, which lost 5 bases and 0 bases, there was a span of 15 bases. Per germline, CDR1 SGHDN and CDR2 FVKESK. This chain's CDR3 is CASSAQEYLSTDTQYF. The CDR3 nucleotides read TGTGCCAGCAGCGCACAGGAGTACCTGAGCACAGATACGCAGTATTTT.

The count of this clone is one. The chain combines TRBV19 with TRBJ2-2; TRBD2 is a possible D gene (5 bases). Germline V gene data show CDR1 as LNHDA and CDR2 as SQIVND (reference sequence). The CDR3 extends over 12 amino acids. The V end lost 6 bases, the J end lost 6 bases, and 8 bases lay between the germline ends. CDR3 DNA: TGTGCCAGTAGCCTCGGGGCCGGGGAGCTGTTTTTT. Protein product: CASSLGAGELFF.

The gene calls are TRBV11-3 and TRBJ2-1; 8 nucleotides match TRBD2. J gave up 3 bases and V 0 bases, and 4 bases lay outside the gene matches. The CDR3 extends over 16 amino acids. CDR1 and CDR2 from the germline V gene are SGHNT and YENEEA. This chain's CDR3 is CASSLDSAGGYNEQFF. In DNA, the CDR3 is TGTGCCAGCAGCTTAGATTCCGCGGGGGGCTACAATGAGCAGTTCTTC.

The chain joins TRBV6-4 to TRBJ2-1, with 10 bases fitting TRBD2. V shed 5 bases, J shed 5 bases, and the junction held 6 bases outside the gene matches. Germline CDR1 MRHNA, CDR2 SNTAGT. The CDR3 spans 15 residues. CDR3 in DNA: TGTGCCAGCAGTCATACTAGCGGGGAGAACAATGAGCAGTTCTTC. Its protein is CASSHTSGENNEQFF.

The rearrangement joins TRBV13 to TRBJ2-1, with 9 bases fitting TRBD1. Germline CDR1 and CDR2: PRHDT and FYEKMQ (reference sequence). The CDR3 is 20 amino acids. The V and J ends lost 1 base and 9 bases, in that order; junction bases with no gene match: 22. DNA for the CDR3: TGTGCCAGCAGCTTAGAAGAGACAGGGGGAGCGGAGAGGGCAAGGGGTGAGCAGTTCTTC. It specifies CASSLEETGGAERARGEQFF.

As to this clone: The germline gene is not matched at one end of the junction; a read error may be the cause. The rearrangement joins TRBV6-5 to TRBJ1-1, with no clear D. The germline V gene has CDR1 MNHEY and CDR2 SVGAGI. This CDR3 region has 12 residues. The CDR3 here is CASSYDNSEAFF. The CDR3 nucleotides read TGTGCCAGCAGTTACGATAACAGTGAAGCTTTCTTT.

DNA of the CDR3: TGTGCCAGCAGCTTGGCCTCGGACAGGTCCTATGGCTACACCTTC. Translating gives CASSLASDRSYGYTF. This chain joins TRBV5-6 and TRBJ1-2, with 7 bases fitting TRBD1. The germline V gene has CDR1 SGHDT and CDR2 YYEEEE. The CDR3 loop spans 15 amino acids. The V and J ends lost 0 bases and 4 bases, in that order; junction bases with no gene match: 6.

The chain combines TRBV9 with TRBJ2-2, with 10 positions matching TRBD1. J gave up 4 bases and V 0 bases, and 12 bases lay outside the gene matches. The CDR3 is made up of 19 amino acids. Germline V CDR1 and CDR2: SGDLS, YYNGEE. In nucleotides, the CDR3 is TGTGCCAGCAGCGTAGATGACGACTTAGACAGGGGGCGCACCGGGGAGCTGTTTTTT. Translation gives CASSVDDDLDRGRTGELFF.

J is TRBJ2-1 and V is TRBV7-2; 15 positions agree with TRBD2. The CDR3 loop spans 17 amino acids. The V gene's germline CDR1 is SGHTA and CDR2 FQGNSA. The V gene end was trimmed by 5 bases and the J gene end by 6 bases; junction bases not matched to a gene: 8. CDR3 DNA: TGTGCCAGCAGCCTACGCCGGACTAGCGGGAGGGGCAATGAGCAGTTCTTC. Translated: CASSLRRTSGRGNEQFF. Complete variable domain (other parts from reference TRBV7-2 and TRBJ2-1): GAGVSQSPSNKVTEKGKDVELRCDPISGHTALYWYRQSLGQGLEFLIYFQGNSAPDKSGLPSDRFSAERTGGSVSTLTIQRTQQEDSAVYLCASSLRRTSGRGNEQFFGPGTRLTVL.

The chain couples TRBV7-2 to TRBJ1-1; D is unresolved. The CDR3 length is 13 residues. Germline values: CDR1 SGHTA, CDR2 FQGNSA. V was pared by 4 bases and J by 4 bases, with 10 bases between. CDR3 loop: CASSSRGGTEAFF. In nucleotides, the CDR3 is TGTGCCAGCAGCTCCCGGGGAGGCACTGAAGCTTTCTTT.

The chain has TRBV19 and TRBJ2-1, with 12 bases aligning to TRBD1. Per the germline V gene, CDR1 is LNHDA and CDR2 is SQIVND (reference sequence). There are 18 residues in the CDR3. The trim removed 3 bases at V and 0 bases at J, leaving 6 bases unmatched. As DNA, the CDR3 is TGTGCCAGTAGTATCAGGGGACAGGGGGCTCGCTCCTACAATGAGCAGTTCTTC. Translated: CASSIRGQGARSYNEQFF.

The rearrangement uses TRBV5-1 and TRBJ2-7, with D possibly being TRBD1 (5 bases). CDR1 and CDR2 from the germline V gene are SGHRS and YFSETQ. Trimming cost V 0 bases and J 0 bases, with 16 bases left between them. This CDR3 has 17 amino acids. In DNA, the CDR3 is TGCGCCAGCAGCTTGGCCGCTGGGGCCTCTTCCTCCTACGAGCAGTACTTC. This encodes CASSLAAGASSSYEQYF.

The V call is TRBV19, the J call TRBJ1-3; D is undetermined. In germline, CDR1 is LNHDA, CDR2 SQIVND (reference sequence). CDR3 length equals 13 residues. V lost 3 bases to trimming and J lost 4 bases, with 7 bases between them. CDR3 in DNA: TGTGCCAGTAGTATTTCTTCGGGAAACACCATATATTTT. Protein sequence: CASSISSGNTIYF.

The chain couples TRBV6-5 to TRBJ2-3; 8 nucleotides agree with TRBD2. CDR3 length equals 14 residues. CDR1 is MNHEY, CDR2 SVGAGI, per germline. V was pared by 11 bases and J by 3 bases, with 10 bases of the junction left unmatched. CDR3 DNA sequence: TGTGCCGGAAGAAGCGGGGGAGAGACAGATACGCAGTATTTT. Protein product: CAGRSGGETDTQYF.

The chain recombines TRBV7-9 with TRBJ1-1, with unresolved D. Trimming left V 0 bases short and J 5 bases short, with 16 bases between. CDR1 is SEHNR, CDR2 FQNEAQ, per germline (reference sequence). CDR3 length equals 16 residues. CDR3 region: CASSLAQALGETEAFF. In DNA form, the CDR3 reads TGTGCCAGCAGCTTAGCGCAGGCCCTGGGAGAGACTGAAGCTTTCTTT.

This chain connects TRBV11-2 to TRBJ1-3; D is perhaps TRBD1 (6 bases). CDR3 length: 15 residues. Trimming shortened V by 2 bases and J by 3 bases, and 11 bases separated the two germline ends. CDR1 SGHAT and CDR2 FQNNGV come from the germline V gene. The CDR3 bases are TGTGCCAGCAGCTTACGGGGGGCCTTTGGAAACACCATATATTTT. Its protein is CASSLRGAFGNTIYF.

The rearrangement joins TRBV7-9 to TRBJ1-2; 8 bases agree with TRBD1. CDR3 length: 14 residues. Trimming removed 5 bases from V and 5 bases from J; junction bases left unmatched: 7. CDR1 is SEHNR and CDR2 is FQNEAQ in the germline V gene (reference sequence). As DNA, the CDR3 is TGTGCCAGCAGCCGTGGACAGGGAGTTTATGGCTACACCTTC. This encodes CASSRGQGVYGYTF.

The V and J genes are TRBV28 and TRBJ2-7; D possibly corresponds to TRBD1 (6 bases). V was shortened by 5 bases and J by 3 bases, with 17 bases between the two germline ends. Germline V gene data show CDR1 as MDHEN and CDR2 as SYDVKM. The CDR3 is 15 residues long. The CDR3 loop reads CASSVLGTPRYEQYF. CDR3 nucleotide sequence: TGTGCCAGCAGTGTCTTAGGGACACCGCGCTACGAGCAGTACTTC.

This chain joins TRBV4-1 and TRBJ2-1, with 11 bases aligning to TRBD2. The J segment lost 4 bases and the V segment lost 3 bases, leaving 2 bases of the junction unmatched. This CDR3 contains 15 residues. Per germline, CDR1 MGHRA and CDR2 YSYEKL. CDR3: CASSHIAGGYNEQFF. The CDR3 DNA reads as TGCGCCAGCAGCCATATAGCGGGGGGGTACAATGAGCAGTTCTTC.

The rearrangement links TRBV7-9 to TRBJ2-2; 11 bases agree with TRBD2. Germline V lookup: CDR1 SEHNR, CDR2 FQNEAQ (reference sequence). With V trimmed by 6 bases and J by 1 base, 10 bases remained unmatched. The CDR3 is 18 residues long. In DNA form, the CDR3 reads TGTGCCAGCAGTCCAACCGGGACTAGCGGAAGGAACACCGGGGAGCTGTTTTTT. It is translated as CASSPTGTSGRNTGELFF.

V is TRBV3-1 (or the pseudogene TRBV3-2) and J is TRBJ2-1, with 7 bases lining up with TRBD1. The CDR3 consists of 13 residues. Germline-derived CDR1 and CDR2 are LGHDT and YNNKEL (reference sequence). After removal of 4 bases from V and 5 bases from J, the junction contained 2 bases not matched to a gene. CDR3 protein: CASSRDRDNEQFF. The CDR3, as DNA: TGTGCCAGCAGCCGGGACAGAGACAATGAGCAGTTCTTC.

The chain combines TRBV7-8 with TRBJ1-5, with D possibly matching TRBD1 (5 bases). This CDR3 contains 16 residues. The V gene's germline CDR1 is SGHVS and CDR2 FQNEAQ. Trimming removed 5 bases at V and 2 bases at J, with 16 bases between. The CDR3 reads CASSPVGGTGNQPQHF. The CDR3 nucleotides are TGTGCCAGCAGCCCGGTGGGGGGGACGGGCAATCAGCCCCAGCATTTT.

V and J are TRBV10-3 and TRBJ1-5; 8 bases align to TRBD1. V lost 6 bases to trimming and J lost 2 bases; unmatched junction nucleotides: 3. CDR3 length: 14 amino acids. Germline loops: CDR1 ENHRY, CDR2 SYGVKD. In DNA, the CDR3 is TGTGCCATCAGCGGACAGGGAGGCAATCAGCCCCAGCATTTT. Translation gives CAISGQGGNQPQHF.

The chain is built from TRBV9 and TRBJ2-4; 12 bases are shared with TRBD1. The V gene end was trimmed by 3 bases and the J gene end by 2 bases; junction bases not matched to a gene: 6. The germline gives CDR1 SGDLS, CDR2 YYNGEE. This CDR3 is built from 17 residues. CDR3 sequence: CASSAGTGGRTKNIQYF. The CDR3 nucleotides read TGTGCCAGCAGCGCCGGGACAGGGGGCAGGACCAAAAACATTCAGTACTTC. Complete variable domain (other parts from reference TRBV9 and TRBJ2-4): DSGVTQTPKHLITATGQRVTLRCSPRSGDLSVYWYQQSLDQGLQFLIQYYNGEERAKGNILERFSAQQFPDLHSELNLSSLELGDSALYFCASSAGTGGRTKNIQYFGAGTRLSVL.